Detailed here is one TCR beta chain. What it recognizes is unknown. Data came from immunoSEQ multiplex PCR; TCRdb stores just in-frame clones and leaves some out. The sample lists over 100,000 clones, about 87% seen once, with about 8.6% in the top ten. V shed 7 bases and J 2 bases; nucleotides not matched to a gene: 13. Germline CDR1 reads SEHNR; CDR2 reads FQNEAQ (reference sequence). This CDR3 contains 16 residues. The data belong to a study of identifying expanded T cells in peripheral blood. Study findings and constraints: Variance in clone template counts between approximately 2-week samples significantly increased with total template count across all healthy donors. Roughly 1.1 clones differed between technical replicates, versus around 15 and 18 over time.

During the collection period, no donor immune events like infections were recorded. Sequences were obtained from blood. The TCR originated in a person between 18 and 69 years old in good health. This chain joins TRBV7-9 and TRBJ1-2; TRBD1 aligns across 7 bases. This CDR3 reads CASTHDKTGPNYGYTF. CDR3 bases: TGTGCCAGCACTCACGACAAGACAGGGCCGAACTATGGCTACACCTTC.